Detailed here is one T cell receptor (beta chain). Germline CDR1 is KGHDR and CDR2 is SFDVKD. CDR3 length equals 17 residues. V lost 5 bases to trimming and J lost 7 bases; unmatched junction nucleotides: 10. This sample is part of a study of blood T cell repertoires in COVID-19. Here immunoSEQ multiplex PCR was the method, and the copy in TCRdb shows in-frame clones only, minus some. The table records 310,000 or so clones, 88% of them present only once. The clonotype originates from a woman aged 30 to 39 with COVID-19, enrolled during active disease. The genes are TRBV24-1 and TRBJ2-1, with 13 bases identical to TRBD2. The sequenced material came from peripheral blood. CDR3 protein: CATSGLGTSGNRNEQFF. CDR3 DNA sequence: TGTGCCACCAGTGGCCTCGGGACTAGCGGGAACAGGAATGAGCAGTTCTTC.